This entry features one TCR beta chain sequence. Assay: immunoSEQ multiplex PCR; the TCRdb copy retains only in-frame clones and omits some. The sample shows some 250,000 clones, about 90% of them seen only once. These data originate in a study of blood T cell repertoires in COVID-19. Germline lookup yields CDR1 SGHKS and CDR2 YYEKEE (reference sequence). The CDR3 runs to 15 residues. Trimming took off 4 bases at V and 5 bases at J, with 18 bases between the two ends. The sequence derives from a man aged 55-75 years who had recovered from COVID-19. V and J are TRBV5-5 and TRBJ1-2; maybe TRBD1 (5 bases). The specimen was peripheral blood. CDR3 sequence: CASSGGTRGVYGYTF. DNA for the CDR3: TGTGCCAGCAGCGGGGGGACTCGGGGCGTATATGGCTACACCTTC. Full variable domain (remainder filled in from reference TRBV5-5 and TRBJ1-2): DAGVTQSPTHLIKTRGQQVTLRCSPISGHKSVSWYQQVLGQGPQFIFQYYEKEERGRGNFPDRFSARQFPNYSSELNVNALLLGDSALYLCASSGGTRGVYGYTFGSGTRLTVV.